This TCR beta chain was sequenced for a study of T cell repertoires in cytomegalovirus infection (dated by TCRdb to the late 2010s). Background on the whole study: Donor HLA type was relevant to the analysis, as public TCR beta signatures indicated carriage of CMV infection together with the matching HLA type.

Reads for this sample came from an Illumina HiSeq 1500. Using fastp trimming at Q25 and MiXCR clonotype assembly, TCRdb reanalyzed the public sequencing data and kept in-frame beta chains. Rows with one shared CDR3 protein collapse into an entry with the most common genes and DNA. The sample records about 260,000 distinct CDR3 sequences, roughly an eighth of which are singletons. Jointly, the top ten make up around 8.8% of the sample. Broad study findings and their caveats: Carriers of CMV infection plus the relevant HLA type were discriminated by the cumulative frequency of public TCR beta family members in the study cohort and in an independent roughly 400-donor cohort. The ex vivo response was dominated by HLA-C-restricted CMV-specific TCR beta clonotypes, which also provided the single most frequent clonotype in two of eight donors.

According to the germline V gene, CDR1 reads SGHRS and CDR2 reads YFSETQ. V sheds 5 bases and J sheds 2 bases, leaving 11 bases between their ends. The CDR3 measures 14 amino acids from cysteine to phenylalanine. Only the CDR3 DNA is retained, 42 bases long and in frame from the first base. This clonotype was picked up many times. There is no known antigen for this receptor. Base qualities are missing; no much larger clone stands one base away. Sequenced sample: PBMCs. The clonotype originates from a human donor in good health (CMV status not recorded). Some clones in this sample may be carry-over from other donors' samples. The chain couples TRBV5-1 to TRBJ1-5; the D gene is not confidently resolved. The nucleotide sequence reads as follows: TGCGCCAGCAGGGAGGAGATCGGCAATCAGCCCCAGCATTTT. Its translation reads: CASREEIGNQPQHF.